This passage covers 27 T cell receptor beta chains from one sample sequenced in a study of shared clonotypes between healthy human individuals. Assay used: immunoSEQ multiplex PCR; TCRdb lists only in-frame clones, some missing. Here the sample spans approximately 840,000 clones, about 96% being singletons. Naive CD8 cells, CD45RO-negative and positively selected for CCR7, excluded terminally differentiated effector memory CD45RA+ cells. Source material: naive CD8+ T cells sorted from blood. Receptors originate from a man between 25 and 39 years old in good health.

The V and J genes are TRBV4-3 and TRBJ1-2; TRBD1 agrees at 9 bases. This CDR3 has 17 residues. From germline, CDR1 is LGHNA and CDR2 YSLEER. After removal of 1 base from V and 3 bases from J, the junction contained 9 bases not matched to a gene. The CDR3 spells CASSQAVRQGGYYGYTF. CDR3 nucleotide sequence: TGCGCCAGCAGCCAAGCGGTGCGACAGGGGGGCTACTATGGCTACACCTTC.

The rearrangement uses TRBV11-2 and TRBJ1-1, with 7 nucleotides matching TRBD1. J was trimmed by 5 bases and V by 5 bases; bases with no gene match: 17. The CDR3 consists of 17 residues. Germline V gene lookup returns CDR1 SGHAT and CDR2 FQNNGV. For the CDR3, the DNA is TGTGCCAGCAGCCCCACTATAACCTGGACAGGCGGGACTGAAGCTTTCTTT. Translating it yields CASSPTITWTGGTEAFF. Supplemented by reference TRBV11-2 and TRBJ1-1, the full variable domain reads EAGVAQSPRYKIIEKRQSVAFWCNPISGHATLYWYQQILGQGPKLLIQFQNNGVVDDSQLPKDRFSAERLKGVDSTLKIQPAKLEDSAVYLCASSPTITWTGGTEAFFGQGTRLTVV.

V is TRBV9 and J is TRBJ2-7; 7 bases agree with TRBD2. V dropped 4 bases and J dropped 4; count of bases not matched to a gene: 14. The CDR3 extends over 16 amino acids. Germline values: CDR1 SGDLS, CDR2 YYNGEE. CDR3 nucleotide sequence: TGTGCCAGCAGCCCGGAGGGGACCGGCGGGAGATACGAGCAGTACTTC. Translated: CASSPEGTGGRYEQYF. Supplemented by reference TRBV9 and TRBJ2-7, the full variable domain reads DSGVTQTPKHLITATGQRVTLRCSPRSGDLSVYWYQQSLDQGLQFLIQYYNGEERAKGNILERFSAQQFPDLHSELNLSSLELGDSALYFCASSPEGTGGRYEQYFGPGTRLTVT.

The V and J genes are TRBV27 and TRBJ2-7; no firm D call. Trimming took off 3 bases at V and 0 bases at J, with 9 bases between the two ends. Germline V gene data show CDR1 as MNHEY and CDR2 as SMNVEV (reference sequence). The CDR3 has 14 amino acids. CDR3 nucleotides: TGTGCCAGCAGTTTGGAGCCCAACTCCTACGAGCAGTACTTC. This encodes CASSLEPNSYEQYF.

This rearrangement joins TRBV30 to TRBJ2-1; weak D call: TRBD2 (6 bases). V lost 0 bases and J lost 2, with 14 bases in between. Germline values: CDR1 GTSNPN, CDR2 SVGIG (reference sequence). The CDR3 is made up of 16 amino acids. CDR3 nucleotides: TGTGCCTGGAGTGTAGGATGGGCGGGACCCTACAATGAGCAGTTCTTC. Protein product: CAWSVGWAGPYNEQFF.

J is TRBJ1-5 and V is TRBV18; D is perhaps TRBD1 (5 bases). Between the trimmed V and J ends, which lost 4 bases and 0 bases, there was a span of 10 bases. The CDR3 has 15 amino acids. Germline CDR1 and CDR2: KGHSH and LQKENI. CDR3 protein: CASSQGTSSNQPQHF. CDR3 DNA: TGTGCCAGCTCACAGGGGACGAGTAGCAATCAGCCCCAGCATTTT.

The CDR3, as DNA: TGTGCCAGCAGGTCGGAGGTGAGCAATCAGCCCCAGCATTTT. Amino acids: CASRSEVSNQPQHF. This chain connects TRBV28 to TRBJ1-5; D not resolved. V lost 6 bases and J 1 base, leaving 10 bases between the germline ends. The germline V gene encodes CDR1 MDHEN and CDR2 SYDVKM. The length of the CDR3 is 14 residues.

This chain joins TRBV7-9 and TRBJ2-7, with 7 nucleotides matching TRBD2. CDR1 SEHNR and CDR2 FQNEAQ come from the germline V gene (reference sequence). The CDR3 runs 17 residues. Trimming took 2 bases from V and 5 from J; bases not matched to a gene: 15. In nucleotides, the CDR3 is TGTGCCAGCAGCTTACCGGCGGGAGCTACGAAGGCCAACGAGCAGTACTTC. It encodes CASSLPAGATKANEQYF.

This clone was observed once. V gene TRBV10-2 combines with J gene TRBJ2-1, with 15 bases lining up with TRBD2. The CDR3 is 15 residues long. The V gene's germline CDR1 is WSHSY and CDR2 SAAADI. Trimming removed 3 bases from V and 12 bases from J; junction bases left unmatched: 6. Written as DNA, the CDR3 is TGCGCCAGCAGTGACGGACTAGCGGGAGGGCCGTCGCAGTTCTTC. As protein: CASSDGLAGGPSQFF.

The chain employs TRBV13 and TRBJ2-2, with D unclear. The CDR3 contains 13 residues. Trimming left V 5 bases short and J 3 bases short, with 7 bases between. CDR1 is PRHDT, CDR2 FYEKMQ, per germline (reference sequence). CDR3 region: CASSPPDTGELFF. The DNA of the CDR3 is TGTGCCAGCAGCCCGCCGGACACCGGGGAGCTGTTTTTT.

The chain couples TRBV6-1 to TRBJ1-5; D not certain. The CDR3 is 14 residues long. V lost 8 bases and J 2 bases, leaving 13 bases between the germline ends. From germline, CDR1 is MNHNS and CDR2 SASEGT. CDR3 nucleotide sequence: TGTGCCAGCGACCCACTCCTGGGCAATCAGCCCCAGCATTTT. It translates to CASDPLLGNQPQHF.

DNA for the CDR3: TGTGCCAGCAGTATCCCCCTGGGGGACAGGGATCCACAGAGCACAGATACGCAGTATTTT. It yields the protein CASSIPLGDRDPQSTDTQYF. The chain carries TRBV28 and TRBJ2-3; TRBD1 matches at 9 bases. After removal of 5 bases from V and 0 bases from J, the junction contained 18 bases not matched to a gene. The CDR3 runs to 20 residues. Germline V gene lookup returns CDR1 MDHEN and CDR2 SYDVKM.

The gene calls are TRBV5-1 and TRBJ2-7; 9 bases agree with TRBD1. After removal of 4 bases from V and 4 bases from J, the junction contained 9 bases not matched to a gene. The germline V gene encodes CDR1 SGHRS and CDR2 YFSETQ. This CDR3 spans 15 amino acids. The CDR3 here is CASSPIGGQGYEQYF. Written as DNA, the CDR3 is TGCGCCAGCAGCCCCATTGGGGGACAGGGATACGAGCAGTACTTC.

The rearrangement links TRBV19 to TRBJ2-7; D is ambiguous. Per the germline V gene, CDR1 is LNHDA and CDR2 is SQIVND (reference sequence). The CDR3 contains 17 residues. V gave up 3 bases and J gave up 0 bases, with 18 bases separating them. The CDR3 DNA reads as TGTGCCAGTAGTATGGTTTTCGGTGGCGGCTACTCCTACGAGCAGTACTTC. The encoded protein is CASSMVFGGGYSYEQYF.

The J gene is TRBJ2-4, the V gene TRBV7-9; TRBD1 might be the D (5 bases). Between the trimmed V and J ends, which lost 6 bases and 0 bases, there was a span of 15 bases. The CDR3 has 16 residues. From germline, CDR1 is SEHNR and CDR2 FQNEAQ (reference sequence). This CDR3 is CASRPPDTLAKNIQYF. DNA for the CDR3: TGTGCCAGCAGACCCCCGGACACATTAGCCAAAAACATTCAGTACTTC.

The chain joins TRBV9 to TRBJ2-1; 8 bases line up with TRBD2. Unmatched junction bases numbered 2, after V lost 0 bases and J lost 0 bases. The CDR3 length is 16 residues. CDR1 and CDR2 from the germline V gene are SGDLS and YYNGEE. DNA for the CDR3: TGTGCCAGCAGCGTAGAAACTAGCGGCTCCTACAATGAGCAGTTCTTC. Amino acids: CASSVETSGSYNEQFF.

This chain uses TRBV27 with TRBJ2-1, with TRBD1 as a possible D gene (6 bases). CDR1 is MNHEY, CDR2 SMNVEV, per germline (reference sequence). The CDR3 length is 12 residues. The V and J ends lost 7 bases and 6 bases respectively, with 10 bases between them. This CDR3 reads CASKQGGNEQFF. The DNA of the CDR3 is TGTGCCAGCAAACAGGGTGGCAATGAGCAGTTCTTC.

This sequence joins TRBV7-9 and TRBJ2-1, with 7 bases lining up with TRBD2. CDR3 length: 17 residues. The trim removed 0 bases at V and 4 bases at J, leaving 9 bases unmatched. Germline V gives CDR1 SEHNR, CDR2 FQNEAQ (reference sequence). This CDR3 reads CASSLALGSGGYNEQFF. DNA of the CDR3: TGTGCCAGCAGCTTAGCGCTCGGTTCGGGAGGATACAATGAGCAGTTCTTC.

The J gene is TRBJ1-1, the V gene TRBV29-1; possibly TRBD1 for D (6 bases). Germline V gene data show CDR1 as SQVTM and CDR2 as ANQGSEA. This CDR3 is built from 12 residues. Between the trimmed V and J ends, which lost 1 base and 7 bases, there was a span of 10 bases. CDR3 in DNA: TGCAGCGTTGAAGTGGGGGGCTATGAAGCTTTCTTT. Residues: CSVEVGGYEAFF.

This clone was detected only once. The V gene is TRBV5-6, the J gene TRBJ1-2; the match to TRBD1 covers 7 bases. The CDR3 runs 16 residues. The germline V gene encodes CDR1 SGHDT and CDR2 YYEEEE. V shed 2 bases, J shed 2 bases, and the junction held 9 bases outside the gene matches. CDR3 region: CASSFLQTGWNYGYTF. The CDR3 DNA reads TGTGCCAGCAGCTTCCTTCAGACAGGGTGGAACTATGGCTACACCTTC.

V and J are TRBV4-3 and TRBJ2-2, with TRBD2 matching over 9 bases. Germline CDR1 LGHNA, CDR2 YSLEER. V trimming: 6 bases; J trimming: 6 bases; junction bases outside the gene matches: 5. The CDR3 contains 14 residues. CDR3 sequence reads: CASSSSGRPGELFF. CDR3 in DNA: TGCGCCAGCAGTTCAAGCGGGAGGCCCGGGGAGCTGTTTTTT.

V is TRBV9 and J is TRBJ1-2, with D perhaps TRBD1 (6 bases). Germline V CDR1 and CDR2: SGDLS, YYNGEE. The CDR3 sequence is 15 residues long. V shed 0 bases and J shed 5 bases, with 14 bases lying between them. The CDR3, as DNA: TGTGCCAGCAGCGTAGTCGACAGGCTTACATATGGCTACACCTTC. The encoded protein is CASSVVDRLTYGYTF.

The chain is built from TRBV7-2 and TRBJ2-1, with 11 bases matching TRBD2. Germline trimming cut 5 bases from V and 5 bases from J; bases unmatched to any gene: 5. Germline V CDR1 and CDR2: SGHTA, FQGNSA. The CDR3 extends over 15 amino acids. CDR3 residues: CASSPGLAADNEQFF. The CDR3 coding sequence is TGTGCCAGCAGCCCGGGACTAGCGGCCGACAATGAGCAGTTCTTC.

The rearrangement joins TRBV28 to TRBJ2-1; D is uncertain. Germline values: CDR1 MDHEN, CDR2 SYDVKM. V was trimmed by 7 bases and J by 6 bases, leaving 13 bases between them. The CDR3 contains 13 residues. The CDR3 region is CASMILLGNEQFF. CDR3 sequence (DNA): TGTGCCAGCATGATTCTCTTAGGCAATGAGCAGTTCTTC.

The V gene is TRBV7-6, the J gene TRBJ2-7; D is possibly TRBD1 (5 bases). Germline CDR1 SGHVS, CDR2 FNYEAQ. The CDR3 length is 15 residues. V was shortened by 1 base and J by 3 bases, with 13 bases between the two germline ends. The DNA of the CDR3 is TGTGCCAGCAGCTTAGGCCCCCAGGGTAGCTACGAGCAGTACTTC. This sequence encodes CASSLGPQGSYEQYF.

The CDR3 sequence: CASSFYVTPDSYEQYF. The CDR3 DNA follows: TGTGCCAGCAGTTTCTATGTAACACCGGACTCCTACGAGCAGTACTTC. V is TRBV6-5 and J is TRBJ2-7; D gene unclear. Germline assignment: CDR1 MNHEY and CDR2 SVGAGI. The CDR3 is 16 residues long. V lost 4 bases, J lost 0 bases, and 16 bases lay in between.

The chain uses TRBV7-9 and TRBJ2-1; 10 bases agree with TRBD1. Germline V lookup: CDR1 SEHNR, CDR2 FQNEAQ (reference sequence). V lost 4 bases to trimming and J lost 8 bases; unmatched junction nucleotides: 8. The CDR3 covers 15 residues. CDR3 DNA: TGTGCCAGCAGCTCGCCGGGACAGGGGATGGATGAGCAGTTCTTC. It translates to CASSSPGQGMDEQFF.